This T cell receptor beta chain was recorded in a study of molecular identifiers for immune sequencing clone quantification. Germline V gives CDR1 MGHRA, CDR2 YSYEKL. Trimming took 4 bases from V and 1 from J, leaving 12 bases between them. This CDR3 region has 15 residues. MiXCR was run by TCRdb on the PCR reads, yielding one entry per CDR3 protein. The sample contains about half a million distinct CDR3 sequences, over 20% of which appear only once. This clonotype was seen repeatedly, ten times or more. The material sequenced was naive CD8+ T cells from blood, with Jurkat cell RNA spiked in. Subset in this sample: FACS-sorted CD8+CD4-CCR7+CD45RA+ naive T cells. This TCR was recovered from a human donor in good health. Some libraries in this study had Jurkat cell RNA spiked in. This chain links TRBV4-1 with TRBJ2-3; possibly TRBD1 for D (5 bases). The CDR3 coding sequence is TGCGCCAGCAGCCCGGACACTCCAGGCACAGATACGCAGTATTTT. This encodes CASSPDTPGTDTQYF.